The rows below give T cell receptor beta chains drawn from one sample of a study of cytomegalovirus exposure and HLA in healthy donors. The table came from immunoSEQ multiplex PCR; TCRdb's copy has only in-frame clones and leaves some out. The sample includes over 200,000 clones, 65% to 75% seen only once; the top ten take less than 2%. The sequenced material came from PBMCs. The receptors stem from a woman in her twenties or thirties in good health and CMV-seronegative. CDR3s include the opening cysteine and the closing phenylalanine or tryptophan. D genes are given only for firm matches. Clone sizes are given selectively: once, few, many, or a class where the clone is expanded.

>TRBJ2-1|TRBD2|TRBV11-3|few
TGTGCCAGCAGCTTAGGGACTAGCGGGAGCAATGAGCAGTTCTTC
CASSLGTSGSNEQFF
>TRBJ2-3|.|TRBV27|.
TGTGCCAGCAGTTCGGGACTTACAGGACCCACAGATACGCAGTATTTT
CASSSGLTGPTDTQYF
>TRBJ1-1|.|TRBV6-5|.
TGTGCCAGCAGCTTCCAGACTGAAGCTTTCTTT
CASSFQTEAFF
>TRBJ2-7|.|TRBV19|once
TGTGCCAGTAGTAACACCTACGAGCAGTACTTC
CASSNTYEQYF
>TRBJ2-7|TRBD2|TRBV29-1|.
TGCAGCGGTGGAGCGGGAGCCTACGAGCAGTACTTC
CSGGAGAYEQYF
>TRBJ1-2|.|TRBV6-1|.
TGTGCCAGCAGCTGGAAGGGGGAAGGCTACACCTTC
CASSWKGEGYTF
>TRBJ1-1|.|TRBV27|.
TGTGCCAGCAGTCCGGGGGGGTCCATGAACACTGAAGCTTTCTTT
CASSPGGSMNTEAFF
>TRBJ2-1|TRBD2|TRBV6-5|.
TGTGCCAGCAGCCTAGCGGGGGGCGCCTACAATGAGCAGTTCTTC
CASSLAGGAYNEQFF
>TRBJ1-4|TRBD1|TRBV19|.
TGTGCCAGTAGTACCCTTAGACAGGGAAAAGATGAAAAACTGTTTTTT
CASSTLRQGKDEKLFF
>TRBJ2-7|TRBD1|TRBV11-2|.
TGTGCCAGCAGTCTCGAGACAGGGGGTTTACACGAGCAGTACTTC
CASSLETGGLHEQYF
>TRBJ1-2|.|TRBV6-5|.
TGTGCCAGCAGCCAACAGTTCAGCTATGGCTACACCTTC
CASSQQFSYGYTF
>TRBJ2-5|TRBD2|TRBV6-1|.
TGTGCCAGCAGTGAACTAGCGGGGGGGCCAGAGACCCAGTACTTC
CASSELAGGPETQYF
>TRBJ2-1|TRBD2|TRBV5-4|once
TGTGCCAGCAGCAAGAACCGACTAGCGGGATCCTACAATGAGCAGTTCTTC
CASSKNRLAGSYNEQFF
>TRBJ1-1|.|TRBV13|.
TGTGCCAGCAGCTTAGGGGGCCCTGGCACTGAAGCTTTCTTT
CASSLGGPGTEAFF
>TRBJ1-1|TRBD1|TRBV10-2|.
TGCGCCAGCAGCTGGGACAGGGACATGAACACTGAAGCTTTCTTT
CASSWDRDMNTEAFF
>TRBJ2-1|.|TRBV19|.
TGTGCCGCCCTGGGGCCCCACAATGAGCAGTTCTTC
CAALGPHNEQFF
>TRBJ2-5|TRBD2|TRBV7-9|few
TGTGCCAGCAGCTTAATTGGCAGCGGGGAGGTCCAAGAGACCCAGTACTTC
CASSLIGSGEVQETQYF
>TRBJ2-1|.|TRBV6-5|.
TGTGCCAGCAGTGAACAAACCAGGGGCGATGAGCAGTTCTTC
CASSEQTRGDEQFF
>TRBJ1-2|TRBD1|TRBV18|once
TGTGCCAGCTCCCTCACAGGGGAAGGGGGCTACACCTTC
CASSLTGEGGYTF
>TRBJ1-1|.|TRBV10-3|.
TGTGCCATCAGTGACGACAGAAAAGGAACTGAAGCTTTCTTT
CAISDDRKGTEAFF
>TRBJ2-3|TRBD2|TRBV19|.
TGTGCCAGTAGTCCAGCGGGAGGGGATACGCAGTATTTT
CASSPAGGDTQYF
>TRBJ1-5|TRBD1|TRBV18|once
TGTGCCAGCTCACCTGGGACAGGGAATCAGCCCCAGCATTTT
CASSPGTGNQPQHF
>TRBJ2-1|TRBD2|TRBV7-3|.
TGTGCCAGCAGCTTTCTAGCGGGACCCTACAATGAGCAGTTCTTC
CASSFLAGPYNEQFF
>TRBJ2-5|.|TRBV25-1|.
TGTGCCAGCAGTGAACAAGCTAAAGAGACCCAGTACTTC
CASSEQAKETQYF
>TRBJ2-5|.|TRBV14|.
TGTGCCAGCAGCCAATCTCCAGGAGAGACCCAGTACTTC
CASSQSPGETQYF
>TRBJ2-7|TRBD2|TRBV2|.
TGTGCCAGCAGTGCAAAGGGACTAGGCTACGAGCAGTACTTC
CASSAKGLGYEQYF
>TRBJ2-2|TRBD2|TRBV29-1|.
TGCAGCGTCGGTAGCGGGTACACCGGGGAGCTGTTTTTT
CSVGSGYTGELFF
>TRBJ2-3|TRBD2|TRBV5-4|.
TGTGCCAGCACCCAGCGGGGCCTCACAGATACGCAGTATTTT
CASTQRGLTDTQYF
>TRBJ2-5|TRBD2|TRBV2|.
TGTGCCAGCAGTACCCCCCCCTCCTCAGCGGGGGGACAAGAGACCCAGTACTTC
CASSTPPSSAGGQETQYF
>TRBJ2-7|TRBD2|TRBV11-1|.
TGTGCCAGCAGCTTAGAGGCTAGCGGGAGCAAGCAGTACTTC
CASSLEASGSKQYF
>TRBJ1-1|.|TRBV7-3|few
TGTGCCAGCAGCCGATCGGGAAGGCACTCAGACACTGAAGCTTTCTTT
CASSRSGRHSDTEAFF
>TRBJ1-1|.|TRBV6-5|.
TGTGCCAGCAGTTTCAGCGGCCCAAACACTGAAGCTTTCTTT
CASSFSGPNTEAFF
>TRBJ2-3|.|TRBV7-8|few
TGTGCCAGCAGCTGGAGGGGCACAGATACGCAGTATTTT
CASSWRGTDTQYF
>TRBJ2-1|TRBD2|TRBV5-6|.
TGTGCCAGCAGCCCTAGCGGACACAATGAGCAGTTCTTC
CASSPSGHNEQFF
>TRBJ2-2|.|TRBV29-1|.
TGCAGCGTTGCTGGAAGGGGGACCGGGGAGCTGTTTTTT
CSVAGRGTGELFF
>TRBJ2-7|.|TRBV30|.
TGTGCCTGGAGTTCGCCAGGTCCTGGCGAGCAGTACTTC
CAWSSPGPGEQYF
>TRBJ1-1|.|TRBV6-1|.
TGTGCCAGCAGGCCGATCCAGGTTCCGAACACTGAAGCTTTCTTT
CASRPIQVPNTEAFF
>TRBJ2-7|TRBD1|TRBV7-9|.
TGTTCCAGCAGATGGGACAGCTACGAGCAGTACTTC
CSSRWDSYEQYF
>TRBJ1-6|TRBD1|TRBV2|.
TGTGCCAGTAACCGGGACAGGGGCGACAATTCACCCCTCCACTTT
CASNRDRGDNSPLHF
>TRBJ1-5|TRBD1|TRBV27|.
TGTGCCAGCAGTTTAGCAGGGGGAAGCAATCAGCCCCAGCATTTT
CASSLAGGSNQPQHF
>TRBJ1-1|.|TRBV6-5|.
TGTGCCAGCAGTTCTCAGATAATCGGGGGAAGCACTGAAGCTTTCTTT
CASSSQIIGGSTEAFF
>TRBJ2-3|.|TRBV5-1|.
TGCGCCAGCAGCTTGGACCAGGGGACAGATACGCAGTATTTT
CASSLDQGTDTQYF
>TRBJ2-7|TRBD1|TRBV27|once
TGTGCCAGCAGTTTACGAGGACAGGGGACCTACGAGCAGTACTTC
CASSLRGQGTYEQYF
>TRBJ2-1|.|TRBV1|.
TGCACCAGCAGCCGGAGTCCCTCCCGGGAGAGCTCCTACAATGAGCAGTTCTTC
CTSSRSPSRESSYNEQFF
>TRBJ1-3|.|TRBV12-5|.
TGTGCTAGTGGCCCTCCAGGGGCTGGAAACACCATATATTTT
CASGPPGAGNTIYF
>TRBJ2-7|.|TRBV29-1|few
TGCAGCGTTGGGGGTGGGGCCAGAACCACCTACGAGCAGTACTTC
CSVGGGARTTYEQYF
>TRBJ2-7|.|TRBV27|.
TGTGCCAGCAGTGCCTCCGGGACACGCCTGGGGAACGAGCAGTACTTC
CASSASGTRLGNEQYF
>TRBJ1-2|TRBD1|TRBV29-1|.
TGCAGCGTGAGCGGGACAGGGTATGGCTACACCTTC
CSVSGTGYGYTF
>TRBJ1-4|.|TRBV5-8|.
TGTGCCAGCAGCTTGGAGACGTCCTCTAGTGAAAAACTGTTTTTT
CASSLETSSSEKLFF
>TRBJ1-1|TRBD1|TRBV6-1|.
TGTGCCAGCAGTGGATATCCGGGACAGGGGGCGTTCGGAGCTTTCTTT
CASSGYPGQGAFGAFF
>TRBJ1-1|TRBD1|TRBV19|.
TGTGCCAGTAGTAGCAGTACAGGGGCGGCCACTGAAGCTTTCTTT
CASSSSTGAATEAFF
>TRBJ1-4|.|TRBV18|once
TGTGCCAGCTCCGGAGCAGAAAAACTGTTTTTT
CASSGAEKLFF
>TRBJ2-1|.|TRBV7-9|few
TGTGCCAGCAGCTCCCTAGCCAACAATGAGCAGTTCTTC
CASSSLANNEQFF
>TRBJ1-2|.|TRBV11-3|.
TGTGCCAGCAGCCCATCGACACAGCTTCGCTACACCTTC
CASSPSTQLRYTF
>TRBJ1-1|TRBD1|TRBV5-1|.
TGCGCCAGCAGCATGGACAGGACCAGACCTGAAGCTTTCTTT
CASSMDRTRPEAFF